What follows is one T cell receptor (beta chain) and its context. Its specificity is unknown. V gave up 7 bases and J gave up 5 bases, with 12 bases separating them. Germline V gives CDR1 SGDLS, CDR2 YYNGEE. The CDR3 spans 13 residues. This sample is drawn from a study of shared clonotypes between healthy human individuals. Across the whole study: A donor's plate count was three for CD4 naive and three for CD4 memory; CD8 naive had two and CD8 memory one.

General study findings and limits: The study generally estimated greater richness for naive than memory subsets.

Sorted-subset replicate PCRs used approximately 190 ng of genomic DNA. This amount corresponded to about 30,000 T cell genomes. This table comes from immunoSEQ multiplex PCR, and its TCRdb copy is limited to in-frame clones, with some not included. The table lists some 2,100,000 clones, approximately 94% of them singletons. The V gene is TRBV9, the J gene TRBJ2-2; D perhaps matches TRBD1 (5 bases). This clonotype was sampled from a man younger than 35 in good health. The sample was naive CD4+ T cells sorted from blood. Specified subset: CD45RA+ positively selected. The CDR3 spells CASAPPGTGELFF. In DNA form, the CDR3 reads TGTGCCAGCGCCCCACCAGGGACCGGGGAGCTGTTTTTT.